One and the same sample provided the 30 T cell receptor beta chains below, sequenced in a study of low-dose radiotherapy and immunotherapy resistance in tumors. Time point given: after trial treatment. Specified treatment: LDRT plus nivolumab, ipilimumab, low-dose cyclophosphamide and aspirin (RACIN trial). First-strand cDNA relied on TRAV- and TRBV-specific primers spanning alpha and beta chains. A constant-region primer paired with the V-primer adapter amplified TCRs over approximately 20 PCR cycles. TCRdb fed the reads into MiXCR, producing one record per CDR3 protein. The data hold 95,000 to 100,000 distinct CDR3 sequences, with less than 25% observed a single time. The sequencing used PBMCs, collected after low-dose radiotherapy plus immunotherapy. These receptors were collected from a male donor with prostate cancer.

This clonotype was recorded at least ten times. CDR3 in amino acids: CASSLGINPSTDTQYF. CDR3 DNA: TGCGCCAGCAGCTTGGGGATTAACCCTAGCACAGATACGCAGTATTTT. The chain links TRBV5-1 to TRBJ2-3; D remains unclear. This CDR3 spans 16 amino acids. The germline gives CDR1 SGHRS, CDR2 YFSETQ. V was cut by 0 bases and J by 0 bases, with 11 bases left in between.

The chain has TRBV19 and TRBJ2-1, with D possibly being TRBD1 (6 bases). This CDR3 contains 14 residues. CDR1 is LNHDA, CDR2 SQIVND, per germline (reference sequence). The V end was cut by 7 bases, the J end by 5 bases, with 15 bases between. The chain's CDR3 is CASKRGGVDNEQFF. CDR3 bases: TGTGCCAGTAAACGAGGGGGAGTGGACAATGAGCAGTTCTTC.

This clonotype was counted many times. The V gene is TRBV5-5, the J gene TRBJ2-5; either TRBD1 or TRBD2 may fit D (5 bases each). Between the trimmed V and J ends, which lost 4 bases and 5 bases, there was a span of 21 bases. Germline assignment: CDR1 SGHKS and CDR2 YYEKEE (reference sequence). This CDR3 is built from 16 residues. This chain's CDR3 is CASSLGPLGTGETQYF. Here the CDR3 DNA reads TGTGCCAGCAGCCTGGGACCGCTCGGTACGGGGGAGACCCAGTACTTC. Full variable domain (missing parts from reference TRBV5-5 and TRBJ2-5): DAGVTQSPTHLIKTRGQQVTLRCSPISGHKSVSWYQQVLGQGPQFIFQYYEKEERGRGNFPDRFSARQFPNYSSELNVNALLLGDSALYLCASSLGPLGTGETQYFGPGTRLLVL.

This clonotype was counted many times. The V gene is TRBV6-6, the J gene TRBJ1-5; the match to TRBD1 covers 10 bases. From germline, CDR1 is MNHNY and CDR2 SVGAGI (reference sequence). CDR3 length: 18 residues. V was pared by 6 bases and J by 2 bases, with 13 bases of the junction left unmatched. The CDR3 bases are TGTGCCAGCAGCCAAAGGACAGGGGGAGGGGGCGGCAATCAGCCCCAGCATTTT. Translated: CASSQRTGGGGGNQPQHF.

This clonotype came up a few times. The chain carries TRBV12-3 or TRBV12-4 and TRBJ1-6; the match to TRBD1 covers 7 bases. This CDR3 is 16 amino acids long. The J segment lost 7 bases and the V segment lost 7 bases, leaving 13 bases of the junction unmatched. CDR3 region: CASTKPTGSGNSPLHF. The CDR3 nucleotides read TGTGCCAGCACCAAACCGACAGGGTCGGGGAATTCACCCCTCCACTTT.

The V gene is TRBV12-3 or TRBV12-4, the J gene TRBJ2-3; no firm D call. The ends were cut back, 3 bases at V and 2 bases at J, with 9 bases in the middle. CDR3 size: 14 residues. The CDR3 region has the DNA TGTGCCAGCAGTTTGAGTCGAGACACAGATACGCAGTATTTT. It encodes CASSLSRDTDTQYF.

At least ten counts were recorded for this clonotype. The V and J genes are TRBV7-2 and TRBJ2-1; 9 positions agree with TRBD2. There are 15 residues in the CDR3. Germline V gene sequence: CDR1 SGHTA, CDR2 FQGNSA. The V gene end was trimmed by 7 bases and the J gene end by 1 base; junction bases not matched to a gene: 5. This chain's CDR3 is CASTLSGGSYNEQFF. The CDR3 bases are TGTGCCAGCACCCTTAGCGGGGGTTCCTACAATGAGCAGTTCTTC.

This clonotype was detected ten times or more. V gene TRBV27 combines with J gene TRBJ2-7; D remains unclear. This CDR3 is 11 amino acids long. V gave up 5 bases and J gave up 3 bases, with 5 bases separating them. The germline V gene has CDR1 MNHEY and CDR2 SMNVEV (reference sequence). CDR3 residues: CASSKGYEQYF. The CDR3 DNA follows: TGTGCCAGCAGTAAGGGCTACGAGCAGTACTTC.

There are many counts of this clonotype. The CDR3 DNA is TGCGCCAGCAGCGTTAGCGGGGGTCCCTACGAGCAGTACTTC. Encoded protein: CASSVSGGPYEQYF. J is TRBJ2-7 and V is TRBV5-1; 9 bases align to TRBD2. The CDR3 loop spans 14 amino acids. CDR1 and CDR2 from the germline V gene are SGHRS and YFSETQ. After removal of 4 bases from V and 2 bases from J, the junction contained 4 bases not matched to a gene.

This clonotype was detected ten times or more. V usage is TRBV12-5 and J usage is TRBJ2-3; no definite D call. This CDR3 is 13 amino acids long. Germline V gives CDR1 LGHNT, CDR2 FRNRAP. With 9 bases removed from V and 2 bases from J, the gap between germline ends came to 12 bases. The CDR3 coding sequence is TGTGCTAGAGAAAGAAGGAACACAGATACGCAGTATTTT. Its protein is CARERRNTDTQYF.

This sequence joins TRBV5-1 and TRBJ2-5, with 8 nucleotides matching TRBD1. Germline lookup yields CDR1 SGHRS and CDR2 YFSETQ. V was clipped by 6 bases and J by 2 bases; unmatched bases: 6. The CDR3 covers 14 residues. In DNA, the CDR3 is TGCGCCAGCACCTGGCGACAGGGGCAAGAGACCCAGTACTTC. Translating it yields CASTWRQGQETQYF.

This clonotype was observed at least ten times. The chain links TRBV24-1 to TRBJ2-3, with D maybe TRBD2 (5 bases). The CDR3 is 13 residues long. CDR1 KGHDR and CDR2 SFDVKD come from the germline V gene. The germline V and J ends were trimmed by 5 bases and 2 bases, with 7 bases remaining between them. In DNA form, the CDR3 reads TGTGCCACCAGTGGAGGGTCCACAGATACGCAGTATTTT. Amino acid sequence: CATSGGSTDTQYF.

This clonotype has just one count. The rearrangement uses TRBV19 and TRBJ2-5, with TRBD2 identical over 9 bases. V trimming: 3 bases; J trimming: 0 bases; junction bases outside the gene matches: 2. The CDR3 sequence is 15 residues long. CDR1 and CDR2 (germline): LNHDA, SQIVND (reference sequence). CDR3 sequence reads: CASSILAGYQETQYF. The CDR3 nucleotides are TGTGCCAGTAGTATCCTAGCGGGGTACCAAGAGACCCAGTACTTC.

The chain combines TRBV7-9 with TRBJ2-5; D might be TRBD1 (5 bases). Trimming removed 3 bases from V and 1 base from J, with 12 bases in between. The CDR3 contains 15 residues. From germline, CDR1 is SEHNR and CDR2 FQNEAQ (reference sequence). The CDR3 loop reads CASSFMLGAQETQYF. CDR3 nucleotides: TGTGCCAGCAGCTTTATGCTTGGGGCCCAAGAGACCCAGTACTTC.

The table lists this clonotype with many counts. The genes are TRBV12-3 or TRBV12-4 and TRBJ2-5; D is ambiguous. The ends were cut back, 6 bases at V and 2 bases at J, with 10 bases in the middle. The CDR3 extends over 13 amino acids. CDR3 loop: CASRRGFQETQYF. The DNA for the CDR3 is TGTGCCAGCAGGCGAGGTTTTCAAGAGACCCAGTACTTC.

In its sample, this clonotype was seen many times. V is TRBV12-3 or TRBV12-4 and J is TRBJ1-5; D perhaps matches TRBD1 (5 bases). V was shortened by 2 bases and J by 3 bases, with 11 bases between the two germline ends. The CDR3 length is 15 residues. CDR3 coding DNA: TGTGCCAGCAGTTTAATACGGGACGACAATCAGCCCCAGCATTTT. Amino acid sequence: CASSLIRDDNQPQHF.

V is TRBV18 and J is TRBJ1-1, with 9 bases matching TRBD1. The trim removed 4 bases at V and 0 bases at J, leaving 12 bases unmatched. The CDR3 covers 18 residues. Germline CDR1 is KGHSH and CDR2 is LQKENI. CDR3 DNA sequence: TGTGCCAGCTCACGACTCACAGGGGGCGCCGGGATGAACACTGAAGCTTTCTTT. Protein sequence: CASSRLTGGAGMNTEAFF.

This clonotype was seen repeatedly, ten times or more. CDR3 DNA sequence: TGTGCCAGCAGCGTTATCCGGGACAGGCTCTATAGCAATCAGCCCCAGCATTTT. Its translation: CASSVIRDRLYSNQPQHF. The chain recombines TRBV9 with TRBJ1-5; 8 nucleotides line up with TRBD1. The CDR3 has 18 residues. V lost 2 bases, J lost 0 bases, and 10 bases stayed unmatched. Germline-derived CDR1 and CDR2 are SGDLS and YYNGEE.

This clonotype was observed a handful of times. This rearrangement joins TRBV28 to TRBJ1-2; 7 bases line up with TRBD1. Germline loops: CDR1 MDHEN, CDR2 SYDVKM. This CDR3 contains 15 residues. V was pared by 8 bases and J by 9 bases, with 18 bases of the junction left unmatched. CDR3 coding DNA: TGTGCCAGCTATACCCGACAGGGTCTTTCTCGGAGCTACACCTTC. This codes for CASYTRQGLSRSYTF.

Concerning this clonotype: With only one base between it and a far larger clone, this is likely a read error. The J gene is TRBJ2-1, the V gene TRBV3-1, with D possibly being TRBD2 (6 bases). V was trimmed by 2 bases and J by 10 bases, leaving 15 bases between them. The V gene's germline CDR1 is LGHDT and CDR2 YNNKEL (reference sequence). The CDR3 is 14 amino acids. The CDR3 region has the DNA TGTGCCAGCAGCCAACTGGGGGGTCGCGACGAGCAGTTCTTC. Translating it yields CASSQLGGRDEQFF.

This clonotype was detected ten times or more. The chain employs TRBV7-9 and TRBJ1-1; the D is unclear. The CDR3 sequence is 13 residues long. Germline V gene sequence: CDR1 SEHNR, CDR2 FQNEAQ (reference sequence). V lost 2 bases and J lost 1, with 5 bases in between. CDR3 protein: CASSLQENTEAFF. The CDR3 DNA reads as TGTGCCAGCAGCTTACAGGAGAACACTGAAGCTTTCTTT.

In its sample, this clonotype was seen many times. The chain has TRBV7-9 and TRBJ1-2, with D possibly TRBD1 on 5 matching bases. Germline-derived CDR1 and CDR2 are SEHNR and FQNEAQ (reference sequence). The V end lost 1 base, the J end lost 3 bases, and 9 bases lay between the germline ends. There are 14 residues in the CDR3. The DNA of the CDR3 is TGTGCCAGCAGCTTAGAAGGGACTCACTATGGCTACACCTTC. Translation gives CASSLEGTHYGYTF.

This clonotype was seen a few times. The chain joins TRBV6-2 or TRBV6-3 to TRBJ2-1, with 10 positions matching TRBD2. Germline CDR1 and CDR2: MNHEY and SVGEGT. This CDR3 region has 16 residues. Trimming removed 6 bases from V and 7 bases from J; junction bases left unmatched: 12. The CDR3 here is CASRTSRAGGWNEQFF. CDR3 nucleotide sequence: TGTGCCAGCAGGACCTCGCGAGCGGGAGGGTGGAATGAGCAGTTCTTC.

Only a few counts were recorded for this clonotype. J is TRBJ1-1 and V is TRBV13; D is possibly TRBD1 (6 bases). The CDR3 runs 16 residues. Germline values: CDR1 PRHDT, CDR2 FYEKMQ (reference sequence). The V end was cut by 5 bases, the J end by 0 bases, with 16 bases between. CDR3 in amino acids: CASSARDTNMNTEAFF. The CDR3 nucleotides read TGTGCCAGCAGCGCCCGGGACACCAATATGAACACTGAAGCTTTCTTT.

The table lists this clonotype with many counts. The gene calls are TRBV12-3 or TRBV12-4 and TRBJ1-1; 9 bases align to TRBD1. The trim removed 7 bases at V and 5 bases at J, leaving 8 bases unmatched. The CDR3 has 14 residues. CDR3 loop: CASNIQGAFTEAFF. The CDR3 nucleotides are TGTGCCAGCAATATACAGGGGGCTTTTACTGAAGCTTTCTTT.

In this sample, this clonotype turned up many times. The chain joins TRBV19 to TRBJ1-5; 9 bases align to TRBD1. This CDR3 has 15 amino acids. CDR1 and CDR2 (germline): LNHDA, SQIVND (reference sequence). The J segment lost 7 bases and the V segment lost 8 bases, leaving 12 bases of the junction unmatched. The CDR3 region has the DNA TGTGCCAGTGGTCCGGGACAGGGCTTTTCCCAGCCCCAGCATTTT. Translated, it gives CASGPGQGFSQPQHF.

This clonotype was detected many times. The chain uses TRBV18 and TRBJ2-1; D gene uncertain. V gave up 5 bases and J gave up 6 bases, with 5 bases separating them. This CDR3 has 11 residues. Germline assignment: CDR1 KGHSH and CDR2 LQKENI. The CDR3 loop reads CASSAPNEQFF. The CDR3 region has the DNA TGTGCCAGCTCAGCCCCCAATGAGCAGTTCTTC.

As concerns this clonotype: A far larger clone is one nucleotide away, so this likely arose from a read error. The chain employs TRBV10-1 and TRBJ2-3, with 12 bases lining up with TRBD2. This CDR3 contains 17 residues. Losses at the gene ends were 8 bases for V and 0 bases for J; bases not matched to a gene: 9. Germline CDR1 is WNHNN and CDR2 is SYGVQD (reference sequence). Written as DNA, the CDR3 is TGCGCCAGCGGTGCCCAACTAGCGGGGGGTAGCACAGATACGCAGTATTTT. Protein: CASGAQLAGGSTDTQYF.

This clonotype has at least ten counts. CDR3 DNA: TGCAGTGCTAGGTTTGGCTGGGCACATGAGCAGTTCTTC. Translated, it gives CSARFGWAHEQFF. V usage is TRBV20-1 and J usage is TRBJ2-1; no clear D gene. Germline V gene lookup returns CDR1 DFQATT and CDR2 SNEGSKA (reference sequence). The V gene lost 3 bases and the J gene lost 8 bases, with 14 bases spanning the gap. The CDR3 is 13 amino acids.

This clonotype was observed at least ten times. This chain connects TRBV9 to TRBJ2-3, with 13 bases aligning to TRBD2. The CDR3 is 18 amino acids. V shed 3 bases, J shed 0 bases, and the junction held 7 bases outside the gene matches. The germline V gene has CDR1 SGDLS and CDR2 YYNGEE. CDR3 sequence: CASSAGTSGETSTDTQYF. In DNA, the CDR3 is TGTGCCAGCAGCGCCGGGACTAGCGGGGAAACTAGCACAGATACGCAGTATTTT. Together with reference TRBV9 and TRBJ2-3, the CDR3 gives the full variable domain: DSGVTQTPKHLITATGQRVTLRCSPRSGDLSVYWYQQSLDQGLQFLIQYYNGEERAKGNILERFSAQQFPDLHSELNLSSLELGDSALYFCASSAGTSGETSTDTQYFGPGTRLTVL.